The clone carrying this T cell receptor (beta chain) was counted a few times. Antigen specificity is unknown. With a J-beta primer mix and a sample-barcoded 5' primer, a second PCR ran 7 to 11 cycles. The template-switch adaptor, which had 12 random nucleotides, put a tag on each cDNA molecule. TCRdb re-derived calls from the 5' RACE reads in MiXCR, one entry per CDR3 protein. This table has 700,000 to 1,000,000 distinct CDR3 sequences, around two fifths appearing once. There are 12 residues in the CDR3. V shed 4 bases and J shed 5 bases, with 9 bases lying between them. Germline V gives CDR1 DFQATT, CDR2 SNEGSKA (reference sequence). PBMCs, at least 7 million per sample, were isolated. This sample was included in a study of blood T cells in healthy people across ages. General observations from the study: TCR beta diversity per million T cells fell roughly linearly with age. Higher diversity and more naive CD4+ cells were features of long-lived donors, compared to aged donors.

The specimen sequenced was blood. The V call is TRBV20-1, the J call TRBJ1-5; D might be TRBD1 (5 bases). The receptor's source is a man aged 55 to 70 in good health. CDR3 bases: TGCAGTGCTAACCGGGGGGATCAGCCCCAGCATTTT. Translated, it gives CSANRGDQPQHF.